This T cell receptor beta chain was obtained from a study of cytomegalovirus exposure and HLA in healthy donors. The PCR employed 60 Vbeta primers together with 13 Jbeta primers. The protocol was immunoSEQ multiplex PCR, while the TCRdb copy is restricted to in-frame clones and leaves out a portion. The sample contains around 120,000 clones, 75% to 85% of which appear only once. General study findings and limits: Highly shared sequence variants in one cluster were likely a sequencing artifact. A later analysis linked a missense DCLRE1C variant to TCR beta V- and J-gene trimming.

Note on this clone: The antigen is unknown.

The V gene's germline CDR1 is MNHEY and CDR2 SMNVEV (reference sequence). V was trimmed by 6 bases and J by 4 bases, leaving 14 bases between them. This CDR3 region has 14 residues. The TCR was taken from a female donor in good health and CMV-seropositive. The chain joins TRBV27 to TRBJ2-3; TRBD2 might be the D (6 bases). The source material was PBMCs. This CDR3 reads CASSSVGGSDTQYF. In nucleotides, the CDR3 is TGTGCCAGCAGCTCGGTTGGAGGGTCAGATACGCAGTATTTT.